Each of the 13 T cell receptor beta chains below was sequenced from the same sample in a study of brain T cells in children with intractable seizures. Some clones are missing from TCRdb's copy, which holds only in-frame ones; the method was immunoSEQ multiplex PCR. The sample holds 340,000 or so clones, over 90% seen once. Time point noted: blood from clinic visit 5 months post-surgery; TSC patient then seizure free. This specimen was peripheral blood, taken less than 6 months after surgery. These receptors were obtained from a boy under two years old with tuberous sclerosis and intractable seizures.

V is TRBV19 and J is TRBJ1-2; D ambiguous. The CDR3 spans 15 residues. The V end was cut by 3 bases, the J end by 5 bases, with 16 bases between. CDR1 LNHDA and CDR2 SQIVND come from the germline V gene (reference sequence). The CDR3 DNA reads TGTGCCAGTAGTATCGTCGACCGGCCAACTTATGGCTACACCTTC. This translates into CASSIVDRPTYGYTF.

This clone has just one count. The chain recombines TRBV11-3 with TRBJ2-2; a possible D gene is TRBD1 (5 bases). V shed 5 bases and J shed 3 bases, with 19 bases lying between them. The CDR3 consists of 17 residues. The V gene's germline CDR1 is SGHNT and CDR2 YENEEA. The CDR3 DNA reads TGTGCCAGCAGCCCCCCCGGGCGGCAGGGCGACACCGGGGAGCTGTTTTTT. It yields the protein CASSPPGRQGDTGELFF. The full variable domain, rest sourced from reference TRBV11-3 and TRBJ2-2, is EAGVVQSPRYKIIEKKQPVAFWCNPISGHNTLYWYLQNLGQGPELLIRYENEEAVDDSQLPKDRFSAERLKGVDSTLKIQPAELGDSAVYLCASSPPGRQGDTGELFFGEGSRLTVL.

The chain employs TRBV30 and TRBJ2-3; D is tentatively TRBD1 or TRBD2 (6 bases each). Germline V CDR1 and CDR2: GTSNPN, SVGIG (reference sequence). Trimming shortened V by 3 bases and J by 6 bases, and 19 bases separated the two germline ends. This CDR3 has 15 amino acids. The CDR3 region is CAWSVGRGDMDTQYF. CDR3 DNA: TGTGCCTGGAGCGTCGGGCGCGGGGACATGGATACGCAGTATTTT.

With regard to this clone: One junction end disagrees with the germline gene, perhaps due to a read error. The chain uses TRBV7-9 and TRBJ2-1; D perhaps matches TRBD1 (5 bases). In germline, CDR1 is SEHNR, CDR2 FQNEAQ (reference sequence). The CDR3 loop spans 13 amino acids. The CDR3 region has the DNA TGTGCCAGCAGCTTACTTGTCTCGACAGAGCTGTTCTTC. Encoded protein: CASSLLVSTELFF.

The chain is built from TRBV3-1 (or the pseudogene TRBV3-2) and TRBJ2-7; D is unresolved. Per the germline V gene, CDR1 is LGHDT and CDR2 is YNNKEL (reference sequence). V dropped 2 bases and J dropped 3 bases, with 14 bases sitting between them. The length of the CDR3 is 15 residues. For the CDR3, the DNA is TGTGCCAGCAGCCAATTTCGGAGTAAATTCTACGAGCAGTACTTC. It encodes CASSQFRSKFYEQYF.

The V and J genes are TRBV3-1 (or the pseudogene TRBV3-2) and TRBJ2-1; TRBD2 aligns across 7 bases. The CDR3 runs 11 residues. Unmatched junction bases numbered 3, after V lost 6 bases and J lost 10 bases. Germline values: CDR1 LGHDT, CDR2 YNNKEL (reference sequence). CDR3: CASRTGLEQFF. The CDR3 nucleotides are TGTGCCAGCAGAACGGGACTAGAGCAGTTCTTC.

The chain couples TRBV11-2 to TRBJ2-1, with D possibly called TRBD1 or TRBD2 (5 bases each). Germline V gene data show CDR1 as SGHAT and CDR2 as FQNNGV. V lost 5 bases and J 7 bases, leaving 15 bases between the germline ends. The CDR3 is made up of 14 amino acids. The CDR3 DNA follows: TGTGCCAGCAGCCTCGGGACCGCGGCAAATGAGCAGTTCTTC. Residues: CASSLGTAANEQFF.

The chain links TRBV7-8 to TRBJ1-2; TRBD1 might be the D (6 bases). Per germline, CDR1 SGHVS and CDR2 FQNEAQ. The V end lost 4 bases, the J end lost 3 bases, and 18 bases lay between the germline ends. The CDR3 totals 16 residues. The CDR3 spells CASSSNNDRKHYGYTF. The CDR3 bases are TGTGCCAGCAGCTCCAATAACGACAGGAAGCACTATGGCTACACCTTC.

The CDR3 here is CASSPGTVYEQYF. CDR3 DNA: TGTGCCAGCAGCCCCGGGACAGTCTACGAGCAGTACTTC. This chain connects TRBV7-9 to TRBJ2-7, with TRBD1 identical over 7 bases. Trimming took 5 bases from V and 3 from J; bases not matched to a gene: 4. The CDR3 totals 13 residues. CDR1 SEHNR and CDR2 FQNEAQ come from the germline V gene (reference sequence).

The chain has TRBV9 and TRBJ1-3, with a weak D call TRBD1 (5 bases). Per germline, CDR1 SGDLS and CDR2 YYNGEE. The V end was cut by 4 bases, the J end by 0 bases, with 14 bases between. The CDR3 sequence is 16 residues long. The CDR3, as DNA: TGTGCCAGCAGCACTTGGGACGGGACCTCTGGAAACACCATATATTTT. Residues: CASSTWDGTSGNTIYF.

Points on this clone: This sample includes further DNA sequences coding for the same CDR3. The chain links TRBV30 to TRBJ2-7, with TRBD2 identical over 10 bases. V lost 5 bases and J lost 1; bases outside the gene matches: 5. CDR3 length equals 14 residues. Per germline, CDR1 GTSNPN and CDR2 SVGIG (reference sequence). The CDR3 reads CAWQLTSGSYEQYF. CDR3 nucleotide sequence: TGTGCCTGGCAATTGACTAGCGGGTCCTACGAGCAGTACTTC.

The gene calls are TRBV7-8 and TRBJ2-7, with D perhaps TRBD1 (6 bases). CDR3 length equals 15 residues. V lost 1 base and J 7 bases, leaving 17 bases between the germline ends. Germline V lookup: CDR1 SGHVS, CDR2 FQNEAQ. In DNA, the CDR3 is TGTGCCAGCAGCTTAGACCCGGGACAAGCTATGGAGCAGTACTTC. This translates into CASSLDPGQAMEQYF.

The genes are TRBV6-1 and TRBJ1-2, with 7 bases lining up with TRBD1. With 4 bases clipped from V and 7 bases from J, the junction kept 27 bases outside the gene matches. The CDR3 spans 20 residues. Per the germline V gene, CDR1 is MNHNS and CDR2 is SASEGT. The CDR3 reads CASSGRRLSSLYRGSGGYTF. DNA for the CDR3: TGTGCCAGCAGTGGGCGGCGACTATCATCGCTGTACAGGGGTTCTGGTGGCTACACCTTC.